Listed below are T cell receptor beta chains from one sample, sequenced in a study of T cells in Graves' hyperthyroidism and ophthalmopathy. Each CDR3 protein is one row after TCRdb ran MiXCR on the multiplex PCR reads. The sample comprises about 500,000 distinct CDR3 sequences, 16% of which are singletons, and approximately 18% rests with the top ten. Material: blood. These receptors originate from a woman younger than 30 with Graves' hyperthyroidism. Each CDR3 is given with its conserved first and last residue. The D gene is left open where the match is weak. Part of the rows lack a size; the others show once, few, many or a class for expanded clones.

J gene: TRBJ2-2; clone size: many; V gene: TRBV5-1; D gene: -; CDR3 length: 14; CDR3 DNA: TGCGCCAGCAGCTTGGACGGGGCCACCGGGGAGCTGTTTTTT; CDR3 protein: CASSLDGATGELFF
J gene: TRBJ1-5; clone size: many; V gene: TRBV2; D gene: TRBD1; CDR3 length: 15; CDR3 DNA: TGTGCCAGCAGGAGGGACAGGGGGCTCGGTCAGCCCCAGCATTTT; CDR3 protein: CASRRDRGLGQPQHF
J gene: TRBJ2-5; clone size: many; V gene: TRBV3-1; D gene: -; CDR3 length: 14; CDR3 DNA: TGTGCCAGCAGCCAAGTGGAGGTGGGAGAGACCCAGTACTTC; CDR3 protein: CASSQVEVGETQYF
J gene: TRBJ1-4; clone size: few; V gene: TRBV7-6; D gene: TRBD1; CDR3 length: 16; CDR3 DNA: TGTGCCAGCAGCAAGCCTACAGGGGCAACTAATGAAAAACTGTTTTTT; CDR3 protein: CASSKPTGATNEKLFF
J gene: TRBJ2-3; clone size: many; V gene: TRBV20-1; D gene: -; CDR3 length: 15; CDR3 DNA: TGCAGTGCTTCACGACTAGTCGGTGCCACAGATACGCAGTATTTT; CDR3 protein: CSASRLVGATDTQYF
J gene: TRBJ2-5; clone size: many; V gene: TRBV9; D gene: TRBD1; CDR3 length: 15; CDR3 DNA: TGTGCCAGCAGCGTAGCCGTACAGGGGGCTGAGACCCAGTACTTC; CDR3 protein: CASSVAVQGAETQYF
J gene: TRBJ2-7; clone size: few; V gene: TRBV28; D gene: TRBD1; CDR3 length: 15; CDR3 DNA: TGTGCCAGCAGTTGGGGCAGGACAGGGGGCAGGGAGCAGTACTTC; CDR3 protein: CASSWGRTGGREQYF
J gene: TRBJ1-6; clone size: many; V gene: TRBV15; D gene: -; CDR3 length: 17; CDR3 DNA: TGTGCCACCAGCAGAGGAGGGAGGGTTCGGGGGTTATCACCCCTCCACTTT; CDR3 protein: CATSRGGRVRGLSPLHF
J gene: TRBJ2-6; clone size: -; V gene: TRBV7-9; D gene: -; CDR3 length: 14; CDR3 DNA: TGTGCCAGCGCCGGTTACTCTGGGGCCAACGTCCTGACTTTC; CDR3 protein: CASAGYSGANVLTF
J gene: TRBJ2-3; clone size: -; V gene: TRBV7-9; D gene: TRBD1; CDR3 length: 14; CDR3 DNA: TGTGCCAGCAGCCCCCGGGACAGGCCTGATACGCAGTATTTT; CDR3 protein: CASSPRDRPDTQYF
J gene: TRBJ2-3; clone size: -; V gene: TRBV18; D gene: -; CDR3 length: 14; CDR3 DNA: TGTGCCAGCAGCCCCCAGACTAGTCGGAATACGCAGTATTTT; CDR3 protein: CASSPQTSRNTQYF
J gene: TRBJ2-2; clone size: many; V gene: TRBV28; D gene: -; CDR3 length: 14; CDR3 DNA: TGTGCCAGCGGCCGCCAGGGAAGAACCGGGGAGCTGTTTTTT; CDR3 protein: CASGRQGRTGELFF
J gene: TRBJ2-1; clone size: many; V gene: TRBV15; D gene: -; CDR3 length: 16; CDR3 DNA: TGTGCCACCAGCAGAGTTAGCGGAGCCTCCTACAATGAGCAGTTCTTC; CDR3 protein: CATSRVSGASYNEQFF
J gene: TRBJ2-1; clone size: few; V gene: TRBV7-2; D gene: TRBD2; CDR3 length: 15; CDR3 DNA: TGTGCCAGCAGCTTAGTAGGACTAGAGGGAGACGAGCAGTTCTTC; CDR3 protein: CASSLVGLEGDEQFF
J gene: TRBJ2-5; clone size: -; V gene: TRBV15; D gene: -; CDR3 length: 15; CDR3 DNA: TGTGCCACCAGCAGAGCTTTTGGGGGGTTGGAGACCCAGTACTTC; CDR3 protein: CATSRAFGGLETQYF
J gene: TRBJ1-3; clone size: many; V gene: TRBV5-6; D gene: -; CDR3 length: 14; CDR3 DNA: TGTGCCAGCAGCCGGGCTGCTACGGGAAACACCATATATTTT; CDR3 protein: CASSRAATGNTIYF
J gene: TRBJ2-5; clone size: many; V gene: TRBV12-3/TRBV12-4; D gene: -; CDR3 length: 15; CDR3 DNA: TGTGCCAGCAGTTTATGGACGGGAAGGTCGGAGACCCAGTACTTC; CDR3 protein: CASSLWTGRSETQYF
J gene: TRBJ2-3; clone size: many; V gene: TRBV6-1; D gene: TRBD1; CDR3 length: 15; CDR3 DNA: TGTGCCAGCAGTGACTGGACAGGGGGATCAGATACGCAGTATTTT; CDR3 protein: CASSDWTGGSDTQYF
J gene: TRBJ1-3; clone size: -; V gene: TRBV7-9; D gene: -; CDR3 length: 13; CDR3 DNA: TGTGCCAGCAGCTTAATGTCGGGAAACACCATATATTTT; CDR3 protein: CASSLMSGNTIYF
J gene: TRBJ2-7; clone size: few; V gene: TRBV3-1; D gene: -; CDR3 length: 15; CDR3 DNA: TGTGCCAGCAGCCCCTTCCCGACGGAAAACTACGAGCAGTACTTC; CDR3 protein: CASSPFPTENYEQYF
J gene: TRBJ1-5; clone size: -; V gene: TRBV6-2/TRBV6-3; D gene: TRBD1; CDR3 length: 15; CDR3 DNA: TGTGCCAGCAGTTACCGACAGGGCTACAATCAGCCCCAGCATTTT; CDR3 protein: CASSYRQGYNQPQHF
J gene: TRBJ1-3; clone size: -; V gene: TRBV3-1; D gene: -; CDR3 length: 15; CDR3 DNA: TGTGCCAGCAGCCCCGGGACACTATCTGGAAACACCATATATTTT; CDR3 protein: CASSPGTLSGNTIYF
J gene: TRBJ1-2; clone size: few; V gene: TRBV6-2/TRBV6-3; D gene: -; CDR3 length: 15; CDR3 DNA: TGTGCCAGCAGTTACGTCGCCCGAGCTGGCTATGGCTACACCTTC; CDR3 protein: CASSYVARAGYGYTF
J gene: TRBJ1-1; clone size: -; V gene: TRBV19; D gene: -; CDR3 length: 14; CDR3 DNA: TGTGCCAGTAGTATAACCAGGGCCCACACTGAAGCTTTCTTT; CDR3 protein: CASSITRAHTEAFF
J gene: TRBJ2-1; clone size: many; V gene: TRBV12-3/TRBV12-4; D gene: TRBD2; CDR3 length: 14; CDR3 DNA: TGTGCCAGCAGAGCCGGGACTAGATACAATGAGCAGTTCTTC; CDR3 protein: CASRAGTRYNEQFF
J gene: TRBJ2-7; clone size: many; V gene: TRBV6-1; D gene: TRBD1; CDR3 length: 14; CDR3 DNA: TGTGCCAGCAGTGAAATATGGCAGGGGGCAGAGCAGTACTTC; CDR3 protein: CASSEIWQGAEQYF
J gene: TRBJ1-1; clone size: many; V gene: TRBV29-1; D gene: TRBD1; CDR3 length: 13; CDR3 DNA: TGCAGCGTTAAAACAGGGGCCATCGCTGAAGCTTTCTTT; CDR3 protein: CSVKTGAIAEAFF
J gene: TRBJ2-3; clone size: few; V gene: TRBV12-3/TRBV12-4; D gene: TRBD2; CDR3 length: 16; CDR3 DNA: TGTGCCAGCAGTTTTCAGCTTAGCGGGAAGTCAGATACGCAGTATTTT; CDR3 protein: CASSFQLSGKSDTQYF
J gene: TRBJ2-3; clone size: many; V gene: TRBV2; D gene: TRBD2; CDR3 length: 15; CDR3 DNA: TGTGCCAGCTCCCTGACTAGCGGGAGATTAGATACGCAGTATTTT; CDR3 protein: CASSLTSGRLDTQYF
J gene: TRBJ1-6; clone size: -; V gene: TRBV20-1; D gene: -; CDR3 length: 14; CDR3 DNA: TGCAGTGCGTATCAGGGGTCCTATAATTCACCCCTCCACTTT; CDR3 protein: CSAYQGSYNSPLHF
J gene: TRBJ2-7; clone size: few; V gene: TRBV3-1; D gene: -; CDR3 length: 15; CDR3 DNA: TGTGCCAGCAGCCGAGCTCGGTCTGCATGGGCGGAGCAGTACTTC; CDR3 protein: CASSRARSAWAEQYF
J gene: TRBJ2-3; clone size: many; V gene: TRBV27; D gene: -; CDR3 length: 16; CDR3 DNA: TGTGCCAGCAGTTTTATTCGGGCAGGGGGGACAGATACGCAGTATTTT; CDR3 protein: CASSFIRAGGTDTQYF
J gene: TRBJ2-1; clone size: many; V gene: TRBV7-2; D gene: TRBD2; CDR3 length: 16; CDR3 DNA: TGTGCCAGCAGCCTAGGACTAGCCGGACCTTACAATGAGCAGTTCTTC; CDR3 protein: CASSLGLAGPYNEQFF
J gene: TRBJ2-3; clone size: many; V gene: TRBV2; D gene: -; CDR3 length: 15; CDR3 DNA: TGTGCCAGCACCGACCCCCAGGGGAGCGCAGATACGCAGTATTTT; CDR3 protein: CASTDPQGSADTQYF
J gene: TRBJ2-5; clone size: many; V gene: TRBV11-2; D gene: -; CDR3 length: 13; CDR3 DNA: TGTGCCAGCAGCCGGGGCGTACAAGAGACCCAGTACTTC; CDR3 protein: CASSRGVQETQYF